This is a list of T cell receptor beta chains from one sample in a study of blood T cell repertoires in COVID-19. The table came from immunoSEQ multiplex PCR; TCRdb's copy has only in-frame clones and leaves some out. The data contain fewer than 350,000 clones, roughly 90% of them singletons. The sequencing sample was made of peripheral blood. These receptors all come from a man aged 18 to 35 with active or convalescent COVID-19. CDR3s include the opening cysteine and the closing phenylalanine or tryptophan. A D gene is named only where the DNA matches it firmly.

v_call | d_call | cdr3_aa
TRBV7-6 | TRBD1 | CASSLAGQGDNEKLFF
TRBV4-2 | TRBD1 | CASSQGQGGPYEQYF
TRBV2 | TRBD1 | CASSSPPWTGGFGNTIYF
TRBV19 | TRBD1 | CASSPRQGGNQPQHF
TRBV4-1 | TRBD1 | CASSLLGQGARGYTF
TRBV24-1 | - | CATSFEGDDTQYF
TRBV4-1 | - | CASSQVTEGGNTIYF
TRBV2 | - | CASQGGVSNTGELFF
TRBV10-3 | - | CAISLTFRDSGANVLTF
TRBV5-4 | - | CASGTTSYEQYF
TRBV19 | - | CASSTGGPYYGYTF
TRBV2 | - | CASSEGSSDSYEQYF
TRBV6-2/TRBV6-3 | TRBD1 | CASSYETGVLSSYEQYF
TRBV12-3/TRBV12-4 | - | CASTPRAGYEQYF
TRBV6-5 | - | CASTRIGGKNSPLHF
TRBV6-1 | - | CASSEAGGHTQYF
TRBV29-1 | TRBD1 | CSVRLGGTGVSEQYF
TRBV6-2/TRBV6-3 | TRBD1 | CASSNPGTDEQFF
TRBV19 | TRBD1 | CASSTGTAGNTIYF
TRBV20-1 | - | CSAPEMGELFF
TRBV2 | - | CAMLTEQETQYF
TRBV24-1 | - | CATPPFRIYSNQPQHF
TRBV4-1 | - | CASSQGHRAGSNQPQHF
TRBV2 | TRBD1 | CASSSGTGTPTNNYGYTF
TRBV13 | TRBD2 | CASSLGAGEAYEQYF
TRBV2 | TRBD1 | CASSWGQRNTEAFF
TRBV7-9 | - | CASSLEERGYTGELFF
TRBV7-6 | - | CASSLGRASPLHF
TRBV27 | - | CASSLYEGGSPLHF